This T cell receptor beta chain was observed in a study of T cell responses to AZD1222 COVID-19 vaccine. Across the whole study: Both about-4-week and about-12-week second-dose recipients were combined.

General study findings and limits: The donor cohort was predominantly white British with a female majority, and clonal diversity may have been underestimated.

As for this clone: What it binds is not known. Compared with germline, one end of the junction differs, possibly owing to a read error.

This CDR3 has 13 amino acids. From germline, CDR1 is SSHAT and CDR2 FNYEAQ (reference sequence). Only in-frame clones appear in the TCRdb table, and some are missing; sequencing was by immunoSEQ multiplex PCR. Counted here are 130,000 to 150,000 clones, roughly 91% occurring once; the ten biggest clones make up about 2.1%. The TCR comes from an adult in good health. The sample consisted of peripheral blood, taken on day 0 of AZD1222 vaccination. The gene calls are TRBV7-7 and TRBJ1-5; D remains ambiguous. CDR3 sequence: CASSSNLNQPQHF. The CDR3 DNA follows: TGTGCTAGCAGCTCTAATTTGAATCAGCCCCAGCATTTT.